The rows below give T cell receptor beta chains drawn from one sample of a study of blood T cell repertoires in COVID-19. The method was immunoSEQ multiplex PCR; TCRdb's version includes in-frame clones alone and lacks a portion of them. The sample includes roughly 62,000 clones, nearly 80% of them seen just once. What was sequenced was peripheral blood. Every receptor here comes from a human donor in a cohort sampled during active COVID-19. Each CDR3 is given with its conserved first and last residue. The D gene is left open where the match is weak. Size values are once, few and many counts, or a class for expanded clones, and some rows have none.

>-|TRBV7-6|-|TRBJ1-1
TGTGCCAGCAGCTTAGTAGACAAGAACACTGAAGCTTTCTTT
CASSLVDKNTEAFF
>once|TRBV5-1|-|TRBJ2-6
TGCGCCAGCAGCTTGGACGGGAACTCTGGGGCCAACGTCCTGACTTTC
CASSLDGNSGANVLTF
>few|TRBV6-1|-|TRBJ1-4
TGTGCCAGCAGTGGGGCAGGCTTGGGCACTAATGAAAAACTGTTTTTT
CASSGAGLGTNEKLFF
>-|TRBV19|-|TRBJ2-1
TGTGCCAGTAGTTTCCCCGGGGGAGAGCAGTTCTTC
CASSFPGGEQFF
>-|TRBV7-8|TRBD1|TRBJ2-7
TGTGCCAGCAGCTTTTCAGGGGGCGGTTACGAGCAGTACTTC
CASSFSGGGYEQYF
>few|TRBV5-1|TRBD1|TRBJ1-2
TGCGCCAGCAGCTTCGGGACAGGGGGGAAGAGGAATGGCTACACCTTC
CASSFGTGGKRNGYTF
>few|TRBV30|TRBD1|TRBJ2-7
TGTGCCTCGACAGGGCCCTACGAGCAGTACTTC
CASTGPYEQYF
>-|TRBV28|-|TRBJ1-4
TGTGCCAGCAGCTCCGAAGGGGCGCAGGATAATGAAAAACTGTTTTTT
CASSSEGAQDNEKLFF
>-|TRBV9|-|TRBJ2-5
TGTGCCAGCAGCGTAGAGAGTGGACTGTGGGATCAAGAGACCCAGTACTTC
CASSVESGLWDQETQYF
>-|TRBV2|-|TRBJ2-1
TGTGCCAGCAGTGACCGGAGCCAATGGAAGGGGCGTGAGCAGTTCTTC
CASSDRSQWKGREQFF
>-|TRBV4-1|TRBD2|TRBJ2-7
TGCGCCAGCAGCCATCCTAGCGGGAGGAGCGAGCAGTACTTC
CASSHPSGRSEQYF
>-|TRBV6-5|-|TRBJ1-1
TGTGCCAGCTGCACGACACCGAACACTGAAGCTTTCTTT
CASCTTPNTEAFF
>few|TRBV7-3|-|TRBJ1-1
TGTGCCAGCAGCTTGGTCAGGGACACTGAAGCTTTCTTT
CASSLVRDTEAFF
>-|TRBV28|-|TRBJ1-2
TGTGCCAGCAGTTCTCGGTATTCTAACTATGGCTACACCTTC
CASSSRYSNYGYTF
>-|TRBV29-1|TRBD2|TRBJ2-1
TGCAGCGTTGAAGGCCGTACCTCGCCTAGCGGCACCTACAATGAGCAGTTCTTC
CSVEGRTSPSGTYNEQFF
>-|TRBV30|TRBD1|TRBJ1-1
TGTGCCTGGAGTAAACCCGGGACAGGCAATTTGAACACTGAAGCTTTCTTT
CAWSKPGTGNLNTEAFF
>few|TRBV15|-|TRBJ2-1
TGTGCCACCAGCGCCGAGGTAGGAAGGTGGTTCTTC
CATSAEVGRWFF
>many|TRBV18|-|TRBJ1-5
TGTGCCAGCTCACCACGAAGGGGAGGGAGCAATCAGCCCCAGCATTTT
CASSPRRGGSNQPQHF
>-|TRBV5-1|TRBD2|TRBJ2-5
TGCGCCAGCAGCCCGACGGTGACTAGCGCCCCGAGGTATCAAGAGACCCAGTACTTC
CASSPTVTSAPRYQETQYF
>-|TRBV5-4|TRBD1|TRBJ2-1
TGTGCCAGCAGCCTCAGGGGGCGGGGCGAATACAATGAGCAGTTCTTC
CASSLRGRGEYNEQFF
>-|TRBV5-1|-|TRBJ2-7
TGCGCCAGCAGCTTCGGACTCGGGGCTAGCGTTAACTACGAGCAGTACTTC
CASSFGLGASVNYEQYF
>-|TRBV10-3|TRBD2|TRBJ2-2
TGTGCCATGTACTCCGGGGGGGCGCCCGGGGAGCTGTTTTTT
CAMYSGGAPGELFF
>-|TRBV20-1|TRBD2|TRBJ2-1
TGCAGTGCTAGTGCCCGTAGCGGGAGACGAAATGAGCAGTTCTTC
CSASARSGRRNEQFF
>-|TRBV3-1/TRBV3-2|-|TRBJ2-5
TGTGCCAGCAGCCAAGACATAGATCTTCGAGGACAGAAGCGGACCCAGTACTTC
CASSQDIDLRGQKRTQYF
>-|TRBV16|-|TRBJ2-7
TGTGCCAGCAGCCGGACAGATGCCTACGAGCAGTACTTC
CASSRTDAYEQYF
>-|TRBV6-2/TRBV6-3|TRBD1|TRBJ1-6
TGTGCCAGCAGCCGGGACAGTAATTCACCCCTCCACTTT
CASSRDSNSPLHF